Below, 10 T cell receptor beta chains from the same sample are listed, as sequenced in a study of T cell responses to AZD1222 COVID-19 vaccine. TCRdb's table, derived via immunoSEQ multiplex PCR, lists solely in-frame clones and lacks some. Counted here are more than 50,000 clones, roughly 85% occurring once; the ten biggest clones make up 3% to 4.5%. The sample consisted of peripheral blood, taken on day 0 of AZD1222 vaccination. Every receptor here comes from an adult in good health.

The rearrangement links TRBV28 to TRBJ2-2; no clear D. CDR1 and CDR2 from the germline V gene are MDHEN and SYDVKM. V shed 0 bases and J shed 3 bases, with 5 bases lying between them. The CDR3 is 14 residues long. As DNA, the CDR3 is TGTGCCAGCAGTTTATGGGGTGACACCGGGGAGCTGTTTTTT. Protein sequence: CASSLWGDTGELFF.

This chain links TRBV13 with TRBJ2-7; D perhaps matches TRBD1 (6 bases). V was pared by 5 bases and J by 2 bases, with 13 bases between. This CDR3 region has 14 residues. Germline V CDR1 and CDR2: PRHDT, FYEKMQ (reference sequence). The CDR3 DNA is TGTGCCAGCAGCAACCGACAGGTGGCCTACGAGCAGTACTTC. It specifies CASSNRQVAYEQYF.

In nucleotides, the CDR3 is TGTGCCAGCAGCCAGGATCGAGGTAGGACCTACAATGAGCAGTTCTTC. It yields the protein CASSQDRGRTYNEQFF. This chain connects TRBV3-1 (or the pseudogene TRBV3-2) to TRBJ2-1, with unresolved D. The V end lost 3 bases, the J end lost 2 bases, and 14 bases lay between the germline ends. Germline V gene lookup returns CDR1 LGHDT and CDR2 YNNKEL (reference sequence). There are 16 residues in the CDR3.

CDR3 in amino acids: CASSPPASGGAHEQFF. The CDR3 nucleotides are TGTGCCAGCAGTCCTCCGGCTAGCGGGGGGGCCCATGAGCAGTTCTTC. This chain links TRBV28 with TRBJ2-1; 12 bases are a match to TRBD2. Germline V lookup: CDR1 MDHEN, CDR2 SYDVKM. Trimming removed 5 bases from V and 8 bases from J; junction bases left unmatched: 10. This CDR3 is 16 amino acids long.

The chain is built from TRBV27 and TRBJ1-5; weak D call: TRBD1 (6 bases). The CDR3 runs 17 residues. The germline gives CDR1 MNHEY, CDR2 SMNVEV (reference sequence). Trimming left V 3 bases short and J 0 bases short, with 15 bases between. CDR3 nucleotide sequence: TGTGCCAGCAGTTTCGGGACACTTTTATATAGCAATCAGCCCCAGCATTTT. This gives the protein CASSFGTLLYSNQPQHF.

This rearrangement joins TRBV6-5 to TRBJ1-5; perhaps TRBD1 as D (5 bases). Per germline, CDR1 MNHEY and CDR2 SVGAGI. The CDR3 length is 14 residues. V was cut by 11 bases and J by 9 bases, with 23 bases left in between. DNA of the CDR3: TGTGCCCACAGGTTAGACCCCGGGATTGGGCCCCAGCATTTT. Encoded protein: CAHRLDPGIGPQHF.

The chain has TRBV9 and TRBJ2-7; 7 nucleotides line up with TRBD1. Germline trimming cut 2 bases from V and 2 bases from J; bases unmatched to any gene: 7. Germline V gene sequence: CDR1 SGDLS, CDR2 YYNGEE. The CDR3 spans 15 residues. Here the CDR3 DNA reads TGTGCCAGCAGCGTCGATCCGGACAGGCCCTACGAGCAGTACTTC. Its protein is CASSVDPDRPYEQYF. The complete variable domain, with remaining parts taken from reference TRBV9 and TRBJ2-7, reads DSGVTQTPKHLITATGQRVTLRCSPRSGDLSVYWYQQSLDQGLQFLIQYYNGEERAKGNILERFSAQQFPDLHSELNLSSLELGDSALYFCASSVDPDRPYEQYFGPGTRLTVT.

The V and J genes are TRBV5-4 and TRBJ1-1, with D tentatively TRBD1 (6 bases). Germline V gene lookup returns CDR1 SGHNT and CDR2 YYREEE (reference sequence). CDR3 length: 15 amino acids. The V end was cut by 4 bases, the J end by 2 bases, with 15 bases between. CDR3 DNA sequence: TGTGCCAGCAGCCCCCACGGGGGGGCTAACACTGAAGCTTTCTTT. Amino acid sequence: CASSPHGGANTEAFF.

The CDR3 is CAISETRGYGYTF. CDR3 coding DNA: TGTGCCATCAGTGAGACCAGGGGCTATGGCTACACCTTC. The chain recombines TRBV10-3 with TRBJ1-2; possibly TRBD1 for D (6 bases). Trimming took off 2 bases at V and 4 bases at J, with 8 bases between the two ends. The CDR3 totals 13 residues. Looked up from germline, CDR1 is ENHRY and CDR2 is SYGVKD.

Only one count was recorded for this clone. The chain combines TRBV7-9 with TRBJ2-2; the match to TRBD1 covers 7 bases. In germline, CDR1 is SEHNR, CDR2 FQNEAQ (reference sequence). V dropped 4 bases and J dropped 4; count of bases not matched to a gene: 6. This CDR3 is built from 15 residues. CDR3 sequence: CASSSTGTATGELFF. The CDR3 DNA reads as TGTGCCAGCAGCTCCACCGGGACAGCCACCGGGGAGCTGTTTTTT.